This TCR beta chain comes out of a study of control samples from healthy donors and cancer patients. Only in-frame clones appear in the TCRdb table, and some are missing; sequencing was by immunoSEQ multiplex PCR. This sample has about 120,000 clones, with roughly 90% found just once. The receptor comes from a woman aged 45-65 years in good health. Sequencing used blood.

The CDR3: CASSAQGAGNTIYF. CDR3 nucleotide sequence: TGTGCCAGCAGCGCACAGGGGGCTGGAAACACCATATATTTT. The chain combines TRBV5-4 with TRBJ1-3, with 8 nucleotides matching TRBD1. CDR3 size: 14 residues. CDR1 and CDR2 from the germline V gene are SGHNT and YYREEE (reference sequence). After removal of 4 bases from V and 2 bases from J, the junction contained 2 bases not matched to a gene.